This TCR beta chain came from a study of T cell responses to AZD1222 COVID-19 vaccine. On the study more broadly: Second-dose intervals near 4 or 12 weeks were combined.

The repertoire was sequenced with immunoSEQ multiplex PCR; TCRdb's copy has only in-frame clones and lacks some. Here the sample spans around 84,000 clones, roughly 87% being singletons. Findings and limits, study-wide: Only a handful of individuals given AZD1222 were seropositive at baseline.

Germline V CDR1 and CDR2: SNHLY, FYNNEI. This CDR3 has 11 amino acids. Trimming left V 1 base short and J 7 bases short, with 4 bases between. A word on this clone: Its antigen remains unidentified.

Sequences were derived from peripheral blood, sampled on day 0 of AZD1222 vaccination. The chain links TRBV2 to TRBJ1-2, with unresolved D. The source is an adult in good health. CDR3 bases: TGTGCCAGCAGTGAAGACTCTGGCTACACCTTC. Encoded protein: CASSEDSGYTF.